This T cell receptor beta chain was retrieved from a study of blood T cell repertoires in COVID-19. About the research overall: T cells, B-cell-depleted T cells, or PBMCs provided the cDNA or gDNA that served as material.

Assay: immunoSEQ multiplex PCR; the TCRdb copy retains only in-frame clones and omits some. Here the sample spans roughly 80,000 clones, around nine tenths being singletons. With 2 bases removed from V and 3 bases from J, the gap between germline ends came to 5 bases. This CDR3 has 13 residues. CDR1 is SGHAT and CDR2 is FQNNGV in the germline V gene. V is TRBV11-2 and J is TRBJ2-1; D remains unclear. Sequencing used peripheral blood. The receptor was derived from a woman at least 80 years old with acute or convalescent COVID-19. In DNA form, the CDR3 reads TGTGCCAGCAGCTTACGAGTCTACAATGAGCAGTTCTTC. Residues: CASSLRVYNEQFF.